This TCR beta chain was sequenced during a study of T-cell reconstitution after alpha-beta-depleted transplantation in children. Unique molecular identifiers were built into the TCRbeta library. TCRdb redid the calling of the PCR reads with MiXCR, one entry per CDR3 protein. Counted here are about 900,000 distinct CDR3 sequences, roughly 29% occurring once; the ten biggest clones make up 28%. This clonotype was observed a handful of times. Its antigen is still unknown. V lost 1 base, J lost 4 bases, and 5 bases stayed unmatched. Germline CDR1 and CDR2: SGHTA and FQGTGA. This CDR3 region has 16 residues. General study points: From newly produced T cells came most of the T-cell counts and diversity one year after transplant. Surviving recipient T cells and thymic progenitors produced the high day-60 TCRbeta diversity seen in some patients. Several hundred expanded graft clones reportedly supplied alpha-beta T cells about two months after transplant.

The V call is TRBV7-3, the J call TRBJ2-1, with 9 bases fitting TRBD1. Source: PBMCs, mostly from graft donor cells, taken 360 days after TCRalphabeta/CD19-depleted stem cell transplant. The clonotype originates from a boy younger than two who had a stem cell transplant for SCID, so the T cells may come from the graft donor. In DNA form, the CDR3 reads TGTGCCAGCAGCTTAAAGGCCGGGACAGGGTACAATGAGCAGTTCTTC. Residues: CASSLKAGTGYNEQFF.